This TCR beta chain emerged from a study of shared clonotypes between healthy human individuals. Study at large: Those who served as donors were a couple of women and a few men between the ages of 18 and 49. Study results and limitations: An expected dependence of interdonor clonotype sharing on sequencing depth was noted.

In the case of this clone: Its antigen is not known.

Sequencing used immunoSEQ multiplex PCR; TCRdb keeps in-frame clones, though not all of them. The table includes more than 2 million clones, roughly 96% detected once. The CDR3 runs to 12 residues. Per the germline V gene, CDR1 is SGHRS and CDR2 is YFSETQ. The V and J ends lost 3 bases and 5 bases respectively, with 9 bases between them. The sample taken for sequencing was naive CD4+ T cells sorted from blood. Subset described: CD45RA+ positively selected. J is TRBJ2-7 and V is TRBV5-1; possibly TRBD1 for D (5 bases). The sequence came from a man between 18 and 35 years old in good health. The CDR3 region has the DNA TGCGCCAGCAGCTACAACAGGAACGAGCAGTACTTC. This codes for CASSYNRNEQYF.